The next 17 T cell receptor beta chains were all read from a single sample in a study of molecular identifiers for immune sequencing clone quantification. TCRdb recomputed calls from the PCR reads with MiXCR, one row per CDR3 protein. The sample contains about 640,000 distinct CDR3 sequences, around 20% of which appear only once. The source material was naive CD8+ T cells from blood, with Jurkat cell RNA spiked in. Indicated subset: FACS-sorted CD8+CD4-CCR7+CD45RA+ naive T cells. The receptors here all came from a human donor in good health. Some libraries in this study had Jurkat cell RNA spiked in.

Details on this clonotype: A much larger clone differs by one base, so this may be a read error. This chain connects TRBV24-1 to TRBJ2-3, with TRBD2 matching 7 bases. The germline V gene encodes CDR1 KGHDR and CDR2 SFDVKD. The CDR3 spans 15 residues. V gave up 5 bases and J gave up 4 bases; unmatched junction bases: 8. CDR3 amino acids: CATSAGLENADTQYF. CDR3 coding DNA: TGTGCCACCAGTGCAGGACTAGAGAACGCAGATACGCAGTATTTT.

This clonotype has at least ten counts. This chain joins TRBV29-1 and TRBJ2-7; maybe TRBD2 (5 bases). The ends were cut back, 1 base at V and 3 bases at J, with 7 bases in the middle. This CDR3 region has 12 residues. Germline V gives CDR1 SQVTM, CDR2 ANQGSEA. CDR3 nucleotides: TGCAGCGTTGAAGGTGAGGGCTACGAGCAGTACTTC. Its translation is CSVEGEGYEQYF.

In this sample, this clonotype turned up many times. The CDR3 protein is CASSQGQAPGYEQYF. As DNA, the CDR3 is TGCGCCAGCAGCCAAGGACAGGCCCCCGGCTACGAGCAGTACTTC. The rearrangement links TRBV4-3 to TRBJ2-7, with D maybe TRBD1 (6 bases). Trimming left V 1 base short and J 3 bases short, with 13 bases between. CDR3 length equals 15 residues. Looked up from germline, CDR1 is LGHNA and CDR2 is YSLEER.

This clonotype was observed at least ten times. As DNA, the CDR3 is TGTGCCAGCAGTCCCCTGGGGCGGGGCGCGAACACCGGGGAGCTGTTTTTT. Residues: CASSPLGRGANTGELFF. The rearrangement joins TRBV12-3 or TRBV12-4 to TRBJ2-2; D is perhaps TRBD2 (6 bases). This CDR3 is 17 amino acids long. V lost 5 bases to trimming and J lost 0 bases, with 16 bases between them.

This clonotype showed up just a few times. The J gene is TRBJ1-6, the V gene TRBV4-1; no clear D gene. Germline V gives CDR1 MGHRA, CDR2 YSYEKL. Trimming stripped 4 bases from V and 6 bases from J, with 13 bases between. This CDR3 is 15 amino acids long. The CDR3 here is CASSPPEGGNSPLHF. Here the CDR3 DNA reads TGCGCCAGCAGCCCGCCGGAGGGTGGTAATTCACCCCTCCACTTT.

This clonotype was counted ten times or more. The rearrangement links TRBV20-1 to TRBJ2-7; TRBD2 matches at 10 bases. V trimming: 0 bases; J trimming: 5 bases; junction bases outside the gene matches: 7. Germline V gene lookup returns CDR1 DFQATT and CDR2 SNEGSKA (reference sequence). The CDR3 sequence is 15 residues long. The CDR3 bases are TGCAGTGCTAGAGATCCTAGCGGGAGTTTCGACGAGCAGTACTTC. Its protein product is CSARDPSGSFDEQYF.

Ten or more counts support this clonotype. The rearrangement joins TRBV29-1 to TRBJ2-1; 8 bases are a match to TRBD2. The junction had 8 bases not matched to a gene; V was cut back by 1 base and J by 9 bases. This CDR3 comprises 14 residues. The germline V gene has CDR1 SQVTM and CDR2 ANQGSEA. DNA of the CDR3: TGCAGCGTTGAAGTGCGCGGGGGGCCGTTTGAGCAGTTCTTC. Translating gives CSVEVRGGPFEQFF.

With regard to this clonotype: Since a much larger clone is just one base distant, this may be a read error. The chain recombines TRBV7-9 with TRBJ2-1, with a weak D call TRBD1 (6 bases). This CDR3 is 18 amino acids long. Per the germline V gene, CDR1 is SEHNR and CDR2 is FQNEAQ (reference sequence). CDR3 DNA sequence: TGTGCCAGCAGCTTACCGATATATTGGGGGCTATCGTTCCATGAGCAGTCCTTC. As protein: CASSLPIYWGLSFHEQSF.

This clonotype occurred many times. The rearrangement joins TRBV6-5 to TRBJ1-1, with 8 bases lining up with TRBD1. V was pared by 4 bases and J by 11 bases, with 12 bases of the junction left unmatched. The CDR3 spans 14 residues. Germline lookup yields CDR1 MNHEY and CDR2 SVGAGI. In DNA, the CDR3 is TGTGCCAGCAGTTTCGGACAGGGACGCTCCAGGGCTTTCTTT. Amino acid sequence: CASSFGQGRSRAFF.

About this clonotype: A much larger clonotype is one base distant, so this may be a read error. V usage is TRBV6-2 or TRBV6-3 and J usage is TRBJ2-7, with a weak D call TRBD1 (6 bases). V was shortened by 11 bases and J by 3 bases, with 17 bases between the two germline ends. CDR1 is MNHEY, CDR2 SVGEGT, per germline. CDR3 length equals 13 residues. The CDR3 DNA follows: TGTGCCGGCAAAAAAGGGGACAACTACGAGCAGTACTTC. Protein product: CAGKKGDNYEQYF.

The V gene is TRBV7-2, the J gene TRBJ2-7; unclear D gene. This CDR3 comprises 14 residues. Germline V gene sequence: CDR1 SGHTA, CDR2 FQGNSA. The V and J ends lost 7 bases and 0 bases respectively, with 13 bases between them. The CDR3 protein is CASTPNLGSYEQYF. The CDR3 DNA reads TGTGCCAGCACCCCAAACCTTGGCTCCTACGAGCAGTACTTC.

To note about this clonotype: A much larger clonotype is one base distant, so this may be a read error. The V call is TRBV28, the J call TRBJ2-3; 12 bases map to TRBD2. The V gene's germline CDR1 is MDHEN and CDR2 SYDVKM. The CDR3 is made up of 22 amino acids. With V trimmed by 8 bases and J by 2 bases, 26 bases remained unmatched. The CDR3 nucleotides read TGTGCCAGCGGCCAGAGGGTCTTAGGACTAGCGGGATCCCAGATCGTCACAGATACGCAGTATTTT. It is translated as CASGQRVLGLAGSQIVTDTQYF.

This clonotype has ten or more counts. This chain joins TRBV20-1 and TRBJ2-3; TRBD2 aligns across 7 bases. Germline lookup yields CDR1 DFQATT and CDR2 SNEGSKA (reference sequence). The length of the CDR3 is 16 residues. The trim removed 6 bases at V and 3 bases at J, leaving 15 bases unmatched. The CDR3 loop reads CSAPLLFEGGTDTQYF. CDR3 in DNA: TGCAGTGCCCCACTTCTCTTCGAGGGAGGGACAGATACGCAGTATTTT.

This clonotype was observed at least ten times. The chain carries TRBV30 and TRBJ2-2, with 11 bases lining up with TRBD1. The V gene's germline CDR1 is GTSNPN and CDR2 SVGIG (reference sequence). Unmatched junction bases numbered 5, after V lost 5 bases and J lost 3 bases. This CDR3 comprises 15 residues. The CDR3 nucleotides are TGTGCCTGGTTGGACAGGGGGCTTTACACCGGGGAGCTGTTTTTT. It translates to CAWLDRGLYTGELFF.

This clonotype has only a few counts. CDR3 sequence (DNA): TGCGCCAGCAGCCAAGAGGGAAACATTCAGTACTTC. Translating it yields CASSQEGNIQYF. The gene calls are TRBV4-1 and TRBJ2-4; D is unresolved. Germline values: CDR1 MGHRA, CDR2 YSYEKL. Trimming removed 0 bases from V and 6 bases from J, with 3 bases in between. The CDR3 sequence is 12 residues long.

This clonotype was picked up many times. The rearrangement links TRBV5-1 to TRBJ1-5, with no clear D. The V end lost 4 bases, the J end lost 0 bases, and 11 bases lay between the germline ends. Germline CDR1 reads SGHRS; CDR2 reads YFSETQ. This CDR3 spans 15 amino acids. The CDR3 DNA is TGCGCCAGCAGCCAAAGCGGTTTTAGCAATCAGCCCCAGCATTTT. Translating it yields CASSQSGFSNQPQHF. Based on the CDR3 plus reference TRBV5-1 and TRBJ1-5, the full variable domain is KAGVTQTPRYLIKTRGQQVTLSCSPISGHRSVSWYQQTPGQGLQFLFEYFSETQRNKGNFPGRFSGRQFSNSRSEMNVSTLELGDSALYLCASSQSGFSNQPQHFGDGTRLSIL.

CDR3 amino acids: CASSIGGLAGGETQYF. CDR3 in DNA: TGTGCCAGTAGTATAGGCGGACTAGCGGGAGGAGAGACCCAGTACTTC. This chain links TRBV19 with TRBJ2-5; 14 bases align to TRBD2. V shed 1 base and J 4 bases; nucleotides not matched to a gene: 2. Germline CDR1 is LNHDA and CDR2 is SQIVND (reference sequence). This CDR3 has 16 amino acids.